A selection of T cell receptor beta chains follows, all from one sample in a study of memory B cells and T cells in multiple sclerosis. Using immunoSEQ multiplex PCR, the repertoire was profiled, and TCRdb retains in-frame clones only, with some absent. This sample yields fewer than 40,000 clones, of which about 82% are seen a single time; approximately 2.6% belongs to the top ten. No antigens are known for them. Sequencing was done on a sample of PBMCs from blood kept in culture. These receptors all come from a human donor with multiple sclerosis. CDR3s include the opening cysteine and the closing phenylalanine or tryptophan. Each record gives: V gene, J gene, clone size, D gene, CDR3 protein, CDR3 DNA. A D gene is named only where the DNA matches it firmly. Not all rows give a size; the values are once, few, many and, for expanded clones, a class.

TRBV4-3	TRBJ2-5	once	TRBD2	CASSHISGGTQETQYF	TGCGCCAGCAGCCATATAAGCGGGGGGACGCAAGAGACCCAGTACTTC
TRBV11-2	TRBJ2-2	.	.	CASSLVHPSVAGELFF	TGTGCCAGCAGCTTAGTTCATCCTAGCGTGGCCGGGGAGCTGTTTTTT
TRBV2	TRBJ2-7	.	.	CASRNTGSYEQYF	TGTGCCAGCAGGAACACAGGGAGCTACGAGCAGTACTTC
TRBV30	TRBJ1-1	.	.	CAWDSQGGTEAFF	TGTGCCTGGGACTCCCAGGGCGGCACTGAAGCTTTCTTT
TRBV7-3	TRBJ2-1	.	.	CASSLYGAGLYNEQFF	TGTGCCAGCAGCTTATATGGCGCGGGACTCTACAATGAGCAGTTCTTC
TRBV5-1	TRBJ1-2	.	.	CASSSKGPAGGYTF	TGCGCCAGCAGCTCCAAGGGCCCGGCGGGTGGCTACACCTTC
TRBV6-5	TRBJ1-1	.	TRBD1	CASTETGGQNTEAFF	TGTGCCAGCACCGAGACAGGGGGCCAGAACACTGAAGCTTTCTTT
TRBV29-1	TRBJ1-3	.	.	CSVEGGGLGNTIYF	TGCAGCGTTGAGGGGGGGGGACTAGGAAACACCATATATTTT
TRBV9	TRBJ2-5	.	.	CASSPAGIGTQYF	TGTGCCAGCAGCCCCGCGGGGATAGGGACCCAGTACTTC
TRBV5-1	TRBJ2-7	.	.	CASSLEAGNFYEQYF	TGCGCCAGCAGCTTGGAGGCAGGGAATTTCTACGAGCAGTACTTC
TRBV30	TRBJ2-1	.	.	CAWSVLPSLGTSRNEQFF	TGTGCCTGGAGTGTACTTCCCTCCCTTGGTACATCCAGGAATGAGCAGTTCTTC
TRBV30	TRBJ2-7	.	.	CAWSGGWSRAPGEQYF	TGTGCCTGGAGTGGAGGCTGGAGCAGAGCCCCGGGGGAGCAGTACTTC
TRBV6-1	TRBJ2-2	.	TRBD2	CASSVGFREGATGELFF	TGTGCCAGCAGTGTCGGATTCCGGGAGGGCGCCACCGGGGAGCTGTTTTTT
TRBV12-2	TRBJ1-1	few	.	CASRLATTPEAFF	TGTGCAAGTCGCTTAGCGACCACTCCTGAAGCTTTCTTT
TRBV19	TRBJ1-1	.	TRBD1	CASSAQGGNTEAFF	TGTGCCAGTAGTGCACAGGGGGGAAACACTGAAGCTTTCTTT
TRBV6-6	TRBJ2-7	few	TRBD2	CASSKARTSGPYEQYF	TGTGCCAGCAGTAAGGCCCGGACTAGCGGGCCCTACGAGCAGTACTTC
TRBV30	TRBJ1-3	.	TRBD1	CAWSWGGGGGSGNTIYF	TGTGCCTGGAGTTGGGGAGGGGGCGGCGGCTCTGGAAACACCATATATTTT
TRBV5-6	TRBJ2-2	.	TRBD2	CASSLGLAGVWTGELFF	TGTGCCAGCAGCTTAGGGCTAGCGGGAGTGTGGACCGGGGAGCTGTTTTTT
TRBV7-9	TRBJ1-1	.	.	CASSLLEGSRPTEAFF	TGTGCCAGCAGCTTACTAGAGGGGTCCCGGCCAACTGAAGCTTTCTTT
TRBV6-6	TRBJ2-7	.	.	CASSYGVRKDEQYF	TGTGCCAGCAGTTACGGCGTGAGGAAAGACGAGCAGTACTTC
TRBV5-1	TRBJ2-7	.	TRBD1	CASSLMDRGYEQYF	TGCGCCAGCAGCTTGATGGACAGGGGTTACGAGCAGTACTTC
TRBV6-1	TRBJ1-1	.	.	CASSEAGRSKAFF	TGTGCCAGCAGTGAAGCAGGGCGGAGTAAAGCTTTCTTT
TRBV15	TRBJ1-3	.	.	CATSRDRGFSGNTIYF	TGTGCCACCAGCAGAGATCGGGGGTTTTCTGGAAACACCATATATTTT
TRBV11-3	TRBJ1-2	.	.	CASSLGGYTF	TGTGCCAGCAGCTTAGGTGGCTACACCTTC
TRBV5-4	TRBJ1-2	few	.	CASSYISGSGYTF	TGTGCCAGCAGCTACATTTCAGGGTCTGGCTACACCTTC
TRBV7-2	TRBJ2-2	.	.	CASSLVTGRTGELFF	TGTGCCAGCAGCTTAGTTACAGGGCGTACCGGGGAGCTGTTTTTT
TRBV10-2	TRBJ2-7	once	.	CASSESVGWEQYF	TGCGCCAGCAGTGAGTCGGTTGGTTGGGAGCAGTACTTC
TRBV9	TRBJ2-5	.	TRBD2	CASSVEGSGGIGETQYF	TGTGCCAGCAGCGTAGAGGGTAGCGGGGGGATTGGAGAGACCCAGTACTTC
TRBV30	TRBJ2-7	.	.	CAWSVSRVDEQYF	TGTGCCTGGAGTGTTAGCAGGGTAGACGAGCAGTACTTC
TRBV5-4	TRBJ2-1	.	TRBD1	CASSLWTGYNEQFF	TGTGCCAGCAGCTTATGGACAGGCTACAATGAGCAGTTCTTC
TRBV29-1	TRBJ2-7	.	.	CSDRDLTTSTYEQYF	TGCAGCGACCGGGACCTGACAACCTCTACCTACGAGCAGTACTTC
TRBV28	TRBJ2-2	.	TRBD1	CASSAGTAWGELFF	TGTGCCAGCAGTGCAGGGACAGCTTGGGGGGAGCTGTTTTTT
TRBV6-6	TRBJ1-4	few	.	CATREGNEKLFF	TGTGCCACCCGCGAGGGTAATGAAAAACTGTTTTTT
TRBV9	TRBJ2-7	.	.	CASSVFGLGYEQYF	TGTGCCAGCAGCGTATTCGGACTGGGCTACGAGCAGTACTTC
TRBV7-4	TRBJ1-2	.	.	CASSPDRVWDPYGYTF	TGTGCCAGCAGCCCAGACCGGGTCTGGGACCCCTATGGCTACACCTTC
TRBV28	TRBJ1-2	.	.	CASSLSQGIYGYTF	TGTGCCAGCAGTTTAAGCCAGGGGATCTATGGCTACACCTTC
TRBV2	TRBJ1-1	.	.	CASSAGRYTEAFF	TGTGCCAGCAGCGCAGGGAGGTACACTGAAGCTTTCTTT
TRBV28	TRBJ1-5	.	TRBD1	CASSSGQSPNQPQHF	TGTGCCAGCAGTTCGGGACAGTCCCCCAATCAGCCCCAGCATTTT
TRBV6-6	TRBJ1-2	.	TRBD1	CASSRTGGGYGYTF	TGTGCCAGCAGTCGAACAGGGGGCGGGTATGGCTACACCTTC
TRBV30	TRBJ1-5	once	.	CAWSSMNQPQHF	TGTGCCTGGAGTTCCATGAATCAGCCCCAGCATTTT